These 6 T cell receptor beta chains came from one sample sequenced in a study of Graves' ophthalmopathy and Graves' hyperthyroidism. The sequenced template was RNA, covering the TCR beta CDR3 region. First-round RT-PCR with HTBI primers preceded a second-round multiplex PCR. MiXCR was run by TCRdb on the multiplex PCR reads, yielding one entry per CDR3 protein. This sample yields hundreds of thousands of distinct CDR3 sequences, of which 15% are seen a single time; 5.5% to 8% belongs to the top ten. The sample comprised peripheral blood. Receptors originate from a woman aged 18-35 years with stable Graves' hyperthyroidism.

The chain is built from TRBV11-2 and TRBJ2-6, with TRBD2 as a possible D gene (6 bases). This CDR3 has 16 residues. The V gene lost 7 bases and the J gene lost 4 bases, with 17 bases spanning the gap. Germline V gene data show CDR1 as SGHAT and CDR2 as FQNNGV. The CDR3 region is CASTLGLSSGANVLTF. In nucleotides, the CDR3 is TGTGCCAGCACCCTGGGACTCTCCAGCGGGGCCAACGTCCTGACTTTC.

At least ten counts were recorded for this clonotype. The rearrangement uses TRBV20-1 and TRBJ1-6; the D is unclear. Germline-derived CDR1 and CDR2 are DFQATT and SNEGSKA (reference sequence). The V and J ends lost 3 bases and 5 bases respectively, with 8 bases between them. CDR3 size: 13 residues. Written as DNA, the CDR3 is TGCAGTGCTAGTGCCGGGAATAATTCACCCCTCCACTTT. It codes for CSASAGNNSPLHF.

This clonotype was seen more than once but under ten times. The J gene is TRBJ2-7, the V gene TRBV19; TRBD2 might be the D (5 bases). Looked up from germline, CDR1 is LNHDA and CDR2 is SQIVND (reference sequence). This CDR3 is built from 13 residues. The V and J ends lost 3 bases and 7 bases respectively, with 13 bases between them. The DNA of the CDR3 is TGTGCCAGTAGTATCCGAACACCGGGAGAGCAGTACTTC. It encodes CASSIRTPGEQYF.

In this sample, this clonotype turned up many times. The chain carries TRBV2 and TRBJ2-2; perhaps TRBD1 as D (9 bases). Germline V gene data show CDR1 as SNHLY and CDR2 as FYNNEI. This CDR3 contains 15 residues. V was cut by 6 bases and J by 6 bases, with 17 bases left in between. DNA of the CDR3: TGTGCCAGCAGAGGACAGGGGACTAGGGCCGGGGAGCTGTTTTTT. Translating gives CASRGQGTRAGELFF.

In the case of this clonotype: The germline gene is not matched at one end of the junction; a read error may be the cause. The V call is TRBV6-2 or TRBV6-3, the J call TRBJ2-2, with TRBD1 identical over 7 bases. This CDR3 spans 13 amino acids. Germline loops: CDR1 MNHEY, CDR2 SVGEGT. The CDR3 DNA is TGTGCCAACCGGGACAGTAACGCCGGGGATCTGTTTTTT. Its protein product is CANRDSNAGDLFF.

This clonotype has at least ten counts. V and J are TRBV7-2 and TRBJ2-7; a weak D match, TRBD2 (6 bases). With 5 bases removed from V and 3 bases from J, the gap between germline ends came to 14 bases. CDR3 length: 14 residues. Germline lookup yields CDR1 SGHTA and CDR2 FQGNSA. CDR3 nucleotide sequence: TGTGCCAGCAGCCCAAGGACGGGGGACTACGAGCAGTACTTC. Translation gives CASSPRTGDYEQYF.